The entry below describes one T cell receptor beta chain. TCRdb's table, derived via immunoSEQ multiplex PCR, lists solely in-frame clones and lacks some. The top ten clones hold approximately 8.5% of a sample with some 1,400 clones, less than 50% of them seen once. The CDR3 contains 15 residues. The germline V gene encodes CDR1 LNHDA and CDR2 SQIVND (reference sequence). Trimming cost V 7 bases and J 1 base, with 16 bases left between them. The sample's time point: acute HCV infection, within 168 days of estimated infection date. No in vitro expansion preceded sequencing of these hepatitis C virus-specific cells, which were studied ex vivo. Donors were people who inject drugs, followed every 3 months. This sample is part of a study of CD8 T cells in acute hepatitis C reinfection. Study as a whole: Acute-phase sampling occurred no later than 168 days after estimated infection. Study-level results: TRBV04 and TRBV06 were preferentially used in all groups, not explained by naive pool overrepresentation. A V04-02/J02-02 clonotype was among some twelve public ones, independent of outcome.

This sequence was found in a woman between 18 and 29 years old with chronic hepatitis C. The chain combines TRBV19 with TRBJ1-2; D gene unclear. The material sequenced was HCV NS3-1073 tetramer-sorted CD8+ T cells from PBMCs, taken during acute infection. The CDR3 sequence is CASTPGWQDNYGYTF. CDR3 sequence (DNA): TGTGCCAGTACCCCCGGGTGGCAGGATAACTATGGCTACACCTTC.